Sequencing of this T cell receptor beta chain was carried out in a study of identifying expanded T cells in peripheral blood. Study findings and constraints: Over around two and four weeks, about 16 and 19 clones changed, versus roughly 1.1 between replicates.

Regarding this clone: Its antigen is not identified.

CDR3 length: 15 residues. Trimming removed 0 bases from V and 3 bases from J, with 9 bases in between. The V gene's germline CDR1 is SGHRS and CDR2 YFSETQ. During the collection period, no donor immune events like infections were recorded. Sequenced by immunoSEQ multiplex PCR; TCRdb stores in-frame clones only, minus some. The data contain 75,000 to 90,000 clones, 80% to 90% of them singletons. The sequence was collected from a person between 18 and 75 years old in good health. The sample was blood. The rearrangement links TRBV5-1 to TRBJ2-2; D is undetermined. This chain's CDR3 is CASSLAAEDTGELFF. CDR3 DNA: TGCGCCAGCAGCTTGGCGGCAGAAGACACCGGGGAGCTGTTTTTT.